The clone carrying this TCR beta chain was observed many times. Its antigen remains unidentified. Deletions cut 4 bases from V and 0 bases from J, with 19 bases between. Germline V CDR1 and CDR2: LNHDA, SQIVND (reference sequence). The CDR3 has 18 residues. TCRdb reanalyzed the PCR reads via MiXCR. The table records about 38,000 clones, about 24% of them present only once. All patients were untreated before thyroid surgery. This entry comes from a study of metastatic and nonmetastatic thyroid tumors. For the study at large: For malignant and benign thyroid patients, tumor or nodule tissue and blood were the sources whose repertoires were compared.

The study's findings and limits: Significantly higher TCR beta diversity was reportedly seen in malignant thyroid tumors than benign nodules, in blood and tumor.

The chain recombines TRBV19 with TRBJ1-5, with D unclear. The clonotype comes from a female donor with papillary thyroid cancer or a benign thyroid nodule (not recorded which). Some clones in this sample may be carry-over from other donors' samples. The source material was blood. The CDR3 sequence: CASSTEGGRRYSNQPQHF. CDR3 DNA: TGTGCCAGTAGTACAGAAGGAGGACGGCGATATAGCAATCAGCCCCAGCATTTT.